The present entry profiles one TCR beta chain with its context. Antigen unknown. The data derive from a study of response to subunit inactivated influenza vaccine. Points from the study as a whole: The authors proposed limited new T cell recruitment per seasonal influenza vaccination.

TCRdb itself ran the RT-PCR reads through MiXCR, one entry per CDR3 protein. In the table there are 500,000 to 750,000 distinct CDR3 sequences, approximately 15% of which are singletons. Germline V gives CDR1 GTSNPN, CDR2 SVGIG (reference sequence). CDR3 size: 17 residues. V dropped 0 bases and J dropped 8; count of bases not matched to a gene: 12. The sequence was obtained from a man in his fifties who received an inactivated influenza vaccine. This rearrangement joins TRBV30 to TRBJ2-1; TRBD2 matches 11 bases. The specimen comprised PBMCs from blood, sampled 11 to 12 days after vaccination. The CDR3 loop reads CAWSVPISSGGHDEQFF. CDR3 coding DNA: TGTGCCTGGAGTGTACCAATTTCTAGCGGGGGGCACGATGAGCAGTTCTTC. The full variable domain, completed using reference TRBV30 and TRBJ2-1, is SQTIHQWPATLVQPVGSPLSLECTVEGTSNPNLYWYRQAAGRGLQLLFYSVGIGQISSEVPQNLSASRPQDRQFILSSKKLLLSDSGFYLCAWSVPISSGGHDEQFFGPGTRLTVL.